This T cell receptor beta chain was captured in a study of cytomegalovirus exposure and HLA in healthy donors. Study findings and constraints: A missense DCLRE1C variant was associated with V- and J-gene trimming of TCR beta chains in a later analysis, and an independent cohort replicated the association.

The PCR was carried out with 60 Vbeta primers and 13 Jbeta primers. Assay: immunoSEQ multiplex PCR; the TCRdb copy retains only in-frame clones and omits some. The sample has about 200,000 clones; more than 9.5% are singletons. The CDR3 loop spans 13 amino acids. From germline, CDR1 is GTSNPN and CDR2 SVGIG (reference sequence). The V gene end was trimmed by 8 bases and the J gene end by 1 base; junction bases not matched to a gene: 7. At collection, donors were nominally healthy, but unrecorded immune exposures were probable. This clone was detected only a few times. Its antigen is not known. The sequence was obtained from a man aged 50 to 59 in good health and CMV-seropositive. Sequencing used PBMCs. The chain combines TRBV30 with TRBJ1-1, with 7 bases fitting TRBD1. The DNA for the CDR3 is TGTGCCAGACGACAGGGAAGGAACACTGAAGCTTTCTTT. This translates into CARRQGRNTEAFF. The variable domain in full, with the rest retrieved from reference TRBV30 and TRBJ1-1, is SQTIHQWPATLVQPVGSPLSLECTVEGTSNPNLYWYRQAAGRGLQLLFYSVGIGQISSEVPQNLSASRPQDRQFILSSKKLLLSDSGFYLCARRQGRNTEAFFGQGTRLTVV.